Following are 32 T cell receptor beta chains from one sample sequenced in a study of blood T cell repertoires in COVID-19. Assay: immunoSEQ multiplex PCR; the TCRdb copy retains only in-frame clones and omits some. The sample has approximately 250,000 clones; around 83% are singletons. Sequencing was performed on peripheral blood. All receptors come from a man in his late teens or twenties with active or convalescent COVID-19.

The rearrangement joins TRBV5-8 to TRBJ2-7; TRBD1 is a possible D gene (5 bases). The CDR3 length is 13 residues. The V end lost 1 base, the J end lost 7 bases, and 12 bases lay between the germline ends. CDR1 is SGHTS and CDR2 is YDEGEE in the germline V gene. The DNA of the CDR3 is TGTGCCAGCAGCTTGTTTGCCACAGGAGAGCAGTACTTC. Translated, it gives CASSLFATGEQYF.

This chain connects TRBV21-1 to TRBJ2-5; the D call in the table, TRBD1, was not verified against the DNA. TRBV21-1 is marked as a pseudogene. CDR3 size: 12 residues. The CDR3 nucleotides read TGTGCCAGCGGGGTCAGGGCGAAGACCCAGTACTTC. Translation: CASGVRAKTQYF.

This chain uses TRBV30 with TRBJ2-1, with D possibly TRBD2 on 5 matching bases. The CDR3 sequence is 13 residues long. Germline V CDR1 and CDR2: GTSNPN, SVGIG (reference sequence). The V gene lost 1 base and the J gene lost 9 bases, with 13 bases spanning the gap. This CDR3 reads CAWSDGSAGEQFF. For the CDR3, the DNA is TGTGCCTGGAGTGACGGATCGGCGGGTGAGCAGTTCTTC.

The chain carries TRBV5-1 and TRBJ2-7; 9 bases are a match to TRBD1. The CDR3 consists of 15 residues. After removal of 4 bases from V and 4 bases from J, the junction contained 9 bases not matched to a gene. Per germline, CDR1 SGHRS and CDR2 YFSETQ. CDR3 bases: TGCGCCAGCAGCGAAGGGACAGGGAGTTGGTACGAGCAGTACTTC. Translated: CASSEGTGSWYEQYF.

The V call is TRBV10-3, the J call TRBJ2-1; D gene uncertain. Trimming removed 10 bases from V and 3 bases from J, with 19 bases in between. Germline CDR1 and CDR2: ENHRY and SYGVKD. The CDR3 is 15 amino acids. CDR3 sequence reads: CATTPTMSVYNEQFF. In DNA, the CDR3 is TGTGCCACGACCCCGACCATGAGCGTCTACAATGAGCAGTTCTTC.

V gene TRBV3-1 (or the pseudogene TRBV3-2) combines with J gene TRBJ2-7; D is unresolved. Germline V gene sequence: CDR1 LGHDT, CDR2 YNNKEL (reference sequence). This CDR3 spans 14 amino acids. V was cut by 0 bases and J by 2 bases, with 8 bases left in between. CDR3: CASSQDEQPYEQYF. The CDR3 DNA reads TGTGCCAGCAGCCAAGATGAACAGCCCTACGAGCAGTACTTC.

Written as DNA, the CDR3 is TGTGCCAGCAGCCCAGGCCCGGATAGAGGCTACACCTTC. It yields the protein CASSPGPDRGYTF. The chain employs TRBV28 and TRBJ1-2; D unclear. The CDR3 loop spans 13 amino acids. V was shortened by 6 bases and J by 8 bases, with 16 bases between the two germline ends. Per germline, CDR1 MDHEN and CDR2 SYDVKM.

This clone has only a few counts. The V gene is TRBV24-1, the J gene TRBJ2-1, with 7 bases identical to TRBD2. Per the germline V gene, CDR1 is KGHDR and CDR2 is SFDVKD. The ends lost 0 bases at V and 3 bases at J; junction bases unmatched: 4. The CDR3 has 16 amino acids. CDR3 sequence reads: CATSDLGGGGYNEQFF. The CDR3 nucleotides read TGTGCCACCAGTGATTTGGGGGGGGGAGGCTACAATGAGCAGTTCTTC.

The sample holds one count of this clone. The V call is TRBV23-1, the J call TRBJ1-1; no definite D call. TRBV23-1 is assigned to the ORF class and has an uncertain function. This CDR3 has 15 amino acids. V was cut by 4 bases and J by 1 base, with 13 bases left in between. CDR3 in DNA: TGCGCCAGCAGTCCCCACGGACTGGAGAACACTGAAGCTTTCTTT. Protein sequence: CASSPHGLENTEAFF.

The V and J genes are TRBV2 and TRBJ2-7; 12 positions agree with TRBD2. This CDR3 region has 15 residues. Trimming at V came to 8 bases and at J to 2 bases, leaving 7 bases not matched to a gene. CDR1 and CDR2 from the germline V gene are SNHLY and FYNNEI. The CDR3 sequence is CASELRTSGTYEQYF. In DNA, the CDR3 is TGTGCCAGCGAATTGAGGACTAGCGGGACCTACGAGCAGTACTTC. Using reference TRBV2 and TRBJ2-7 for the parts outside the CDR3, the full variable domain is EPEVTQTPSHQVTQMGQEVILRCVPISNHLYFYWYRQILGQKVEFLVSFYNNEISEKSEIFDDQFSVERPDGSNFTLKIRSTKLEDSAMYFCASELRTSGTYEQYFGPGTRLTVT.

The V call is TRBV7-9, the J call TRBJ2-5; no firm D call. The CDR3 extends over 13 amino acids. Looked up from germline, CDR1 is SEHNR and CDR2 is FQNEAQ (reference sequence). Trimming left V 3 bases short and J 5 bases short, with 10 bases between. As DNA, the CDR3 is TGTGCCAGCAGCTTCGGTAGCTCGGAGACCCAGTACTTC. It is translated as CASSFGSSETQYF.

This chain joins TRBV28 and TRBJ1-2, with D unresolved. Germline CDR1 is MDHEN and CDR2 is SYDVKM. Trimming left V 6 bases short and J 2 bases short, with 4 bases between. CDR3 length: 11 amino acids. This CDR3 reads CASSLNYGYTF. CDR3 DNA: TGTGCCAGCAGCCTGAACTATGGCTACACCTTC.

The table lists this clone with many counts. This rearrangement joins TRBV12-3 or TRBV12-4 to TRBJ2-1; the D gene is possibly TRBD2 (5 bases). Trimming left V 1 base short and J 9 bases short, with 10 bases between. CDR3 length: 13 amino acids. The CDR3 DNA reads TGTGCCAGCAGTTTAGTACGGGAAGGTGAGCAGTTCTTC. Protein product: CASSLVREGEQFF.

The CDR3 region has the DNA TGTGCCAGCAGGCGGACAGGGGATGCTTCGGCCTACGAGCAGTACTTC. As protein: CASRRTGDASAYEQYF. The chain carries TRBV13 and TRBJ2-7; 9 bases are a match to TRBD1. V was clipped by 6 bases and J by 2 bases; unmatched bases: 11. The length of the CDR3 is 16 residues. Germline CDR1 and CDR2: PRHDT and FYEKMQ (reference sequence).

This clone was seen a handful of times. The chain uses TRBV10-3 and TRBJ2-3; 9 bases match TRBD1. Germline CDR1 reads ENHRY; CDR2 reads SYGVKD. There are 15 residues in the CDR3. Unmatched junction bases numbered 14, after V lost 10 bases and J lost 6 bases. Written as DNA, the CDR3 is TGTGCCACCGGACCGGGACAGGGCCTGTTTGATACGCAGTATTTT. The encoded protein is CATGPGQGLFDTQYF.

The V gene is TRBV7-2, the J gene TRBJ2-7; D is unresolved. The CDR3 contains 13 residues. V lost 1 base, J lost 3 bases, and 7 bases lay in between. Germline CDR1 SGHTA, CDR2 FQGNSA. DNA for the CDR3: TGTGCCAGCAGCTTAGGGAGCGTCTACGAGCAGTACTTC. Its protein is CASSLGSVYEQYF.

This clone was counted once. The chain employs TRBV11-2 and TRBJ1-4; no clear D gene. Deletions cut 2 bases from V and 8 bases from J, with 6 bases between. Per the germline V gene, CDR1 is SGHAT and CDR2 is FQNNGV. There are 12 residues in the CDR3. CDR3 in amino acids: CASSLLQEKLFF. CDR3 DNA: TGTGCCAGCAGCTTATTGCAGGAAAAACTGTTTTTT.

The genes are TRBV5-4 and TRBJ2-3; maybe TRBD1 (5 bases). The V end was cut by 1 base, the J end by 2 bases, with 11 bases between. Germline lookup yields CDR1 SGHNT and CDR2 YYREEE (reference sequence). This CDR3 has 15 residues. The CDR3 protein is CASSLPTAPTDTQYF. For the CDR3, the DNA is TGTGCCAGCAGCTTGCCGACAGCTCCCACAGATACGCAGTATTTT.

This chain links TRBV14 with TRBJ1-5; tentative D call: TRBD1 (6 bases). The V and J ends lost 1 base and 5 bases respectively, with 15 bases between them. The length of the CDR3 is 16 residues. Germline CDR1 SGHDN, CDR2 FVKESK. CDR3 in DNA: TGTGCCAGCAGCCAAGTGAGCAGGGGAGACCATCAGCCCCAGCATTTT. This gives the protein CASSQVSRGDHQPQHF.

The rearrangement links TRBV28 to TRBJ2-7, with D tentatively TRBD1 (6 bases). The CDR3 loop spans 13 amino acids. V lost 7 bases, J lost 3 bases, and 13 bases lay in between. Germline V gives CDR1 MDHEN, CDR2 SYDVKM. Written as DNA, the CDR3 is TGTGCCAGCAAAAGGGGACACCTCTACGAGCAGTACTTC. Encoded protein: CASKRGHLYEQYF.

This chain links TRBV5-1 with TRBJ2-1, with TRBD1 identical over 7 bases. The germline gives CDR1 SGHRS, CDR2 YFSETQ. The length of the CDR3 is 11 residues. V lost 7 bases to trimming and J lost 9 bases; unmatched junction nucleotides: 4. CDR3 region: CASGRDSEQFF. CDR3 DNA: TGCGCCAGCGGCCGGGACAGTGAGCAGTTCTTC.

The chain couples TRBV5-3 to TRBJ2-3; TRBD1 matches at 8 bases. TRBV5-3 is assigned to the ORF class and has an uncertain function. This CDR3 contains 16 residues. J gave up 0 bases and V 1 base, and 4 bases lay outside the gene matches. CDR3 sequence: CARSLTTGASTDTQYF. DNA of the CDR3: TGTGCCAGAAGCTTGACGACAGGGGCTAGCACAGATACGCAGTATTTT.

This chain joins TRBV30 and TRBJ2-2; no clear D. Trimming left V 4 bases short and J 2 bases short, with 8 bases between. The V gene's germline CDR1 is GTSNPN and CDR2 SVGIG (reference sequence). This CDR3 is built from 13 residues. CDR3 amino acids: CAWTPENTGELFF. For the CDR3, the DNA is TGTGCCTGGACGCCAGAAAACACCGGGGAGCTGTTTTTT.

This chain uses TRBV7-9 with TRBJ2-4; 7 bases match TRBD1. Germline values: CDR1 SEHNR, CDR2 FQNEAQ (reference sequence). V dropped 5 bases and J dropped 1; count of bases not matched to a gene: 8. CDR3 length: 16 amino acids. The DNA for the CDR3 is TGTGCCAGCAGCACGGACAGGCTAGAGGCCAAAAACATTCAGTACTTC. Its protein is CASSTDRLEAKNIQYF.

This chain links TRBV19 with TRBJ1-5, with D perhaps TRBD1 (5 bases). CDR3 length equals 14 residues. Germline lookup yields CDR1 LNHDA and CDR2 SQIVND (reference sequence). Trimming took 5 bases from V and 1 from J, leaving 9 bases between them. Here the CDR3 DNA reads TGTGCCAGTAGTCAGGGAGGAAGCAATCAGCCCCAGCATTTT. Protein sequence: CASSQGGSNQPQHF.

This sequence joins TRBV10-1 and TRBJ1-1; 9 nucleotides line up with TRBD1. This CDR3 comprises 13 residues. Trimming at V came to 0 bases and at J to 9 bases, leaving 2 bases not matched to a gene. Germline CDR1 reads WNHNN; CDR2 reads SYGVQD (reference sequence). The CDR3 reads CASSESGTGKAFF. CDR3 nucleotides: TGCGCCAGCAGTGAGTCTGGGACAGGGAAAGCTTTCTTT.

V gene TRBV11-2 combines with J gene TRBJ2-1; weak D call: TRBD2 (6 bases). This CDR3 comprises 16 residues. V lost 1 base and J lost 4, with 14 bases in between. The germline gives CDR1 SGHAT, CDR2 FQNNGV. The CDR3 sequence: CASSLGDSGPYNEQFF. The CDR3 DNA sequence: TGTGCCAGCAGCTTAGGGGACTCCGGGCCGTACAATGAGCAGTTCTTC.

V usage is TRBV10-2 and J usage is TRBJ2-7, with a possible D match to TRBD2 (5 bases). V was cut by 7 bases and J by 1 base, with 14 bases left in between. The germline gives CDR1 WSHSY, CDR2 SAAADI. The CDR3 totals 14 residues. The CDR3 region is CASKGNGESYEQYF. In nucleotides, the CDR3 is TGCGCCAGCAAGGGTAACGGGGAATCCTACGAGCAGTACTTC.

V is TRBV6-5 and J is TRBJ1-2; 9 bases align to TRBD1. J lost 6 bases, V lost 6 bases, and 8 bases had no gene match. Germline CDR1 reads MNHEY; CDR2 reads SVGAGI. The CDR3 is made up of 14 amino acids. CDR3 region: CASRRTGVRDGYTF. The CDR3 nucleotides are TGTGCCAGCAGAAGGACAGGGGTAAGGGATGGCTACACCTTC.

CDR3 DNA: TGTGCCAGCAGTGAACAGGGGCCGGGGAACACTGAAGCTTTCTTT. Translation gives CASSEQGPGNTEAFF. The rearrangement joins TRBV6-1 to TRBJ1-1; D may be TRBD1 (6 bases). Germline V gives CDR1 MNHNS, CDR2 SASEGT. Trimming stripped 2 bases from V and 1 base from J, with 11 bases between. This CDR3 contains 15 residues.

The CDR3, as DNA: TGTGCCAGCAGCTTACGGGACACAGGCGGAAACACCATATATTTT. Translation gives CASSLRDTGGNTIYF. This sequence joins TRBV11-1 and TRBJ1-3; perhaps TRBD1 as D (6 bases). The CDR3 consists of 15 residues. Trimming shortened V by 2 bases and J by 4 bases, and 12 bases separated the two germline ends. From germline, CDR1 is SGHAT and CDR2 FQDESV (reference sequence).

CDR3 nucleotide sequence: TGTGCCACCAGTCGGGACAGGGAACTCAATGAGCAGTTCTTC. This codes for CATSRDRELNEQFF. The chain uses TRBV15 and TRBJ2-1; TRBD1 aligns across 9 bases. The CDR3 sequence is 14 residues long. The J segment lost 6 bases and the V segment lost 6 bases, leaving 6 bases of the junction unmatched. Germline assignment: CDR1 LNHNV and CDR2 YYDKDF (reference sequence).